A selection of T cell receptor beta chains follows, all from one sample in a study of blood T cell repertoires in COVID-19. Profiled with immunoSEQ multiplex PCR; TCRdb holds only in-frame clones, not every one. The sample carries roughly 230,000 clones, approximately 81% recorded once. The sequencing sample was made of peripheral blood. All receptors come from a woman older than 75 with acute or convalescent COVID-19. CDR3s include the opening cysteine and the closing phenylalanine or tryptophan. A D gene is named only where the DNA matches it firmly. Expanded clones get a size class; other rows say once, few or many, or leave the size out.

d_gene | j_gene | abundance | v_gene | CDR3aa | CDR3nt
NA | TRBJ2-5 | NA | TRBV7-6 | CASSPQGRETQYF | TGTGCCAGCAGCCCCCAGGGAAGGGAGACCCAGTACTTC
NA | TRBJ1-5 | NA | TRBV19 | CASSIVGRGPLRPPQHF | TGTGCCAGTAGTATAGTTGGCAGGGGTCCTCTTCGACCGCCCCAGCATTTT
NA | TRBJ1-1 | NA | TRBV10-3 | CAISGGGSGTEAFF | TGTGCCATCAGTGGGGGAGGGTCGGGGACTGAAGCTTTCTTT
TRBD1 | TRBJ1-5 | NA | TRBV2 | CASSMGQNQPQHF | TGTGCCAGCAGCATGGGACAGAATCAGCCCCAGCATTTT
TRBD1 | TRBJ2-3 | NA | TRBV5-8 | CASSSQGVRADTQYF | TGTGCCAGCAGCAGCCAGGGGGTTCGCGCAGATACGCAGTATTTT
TRBD2 | TRBJ2-3 | many | TRBV3-1/TRBV3-2 | CASRASGGAADTQYF | TGTGCCAGCAGGGCAAGCGGGGGGGCGGCAGATACGCAGTATTTT
NA | TRBJ1-3 | NA | TRBV15 | CATSRDVGAGNTIYF | TGTGCCACCAGCAGAGATGTGGGAGCTGGAAACACCATATATTTT
NA | TRBJ1-5 | many | TRBV19 | CASSIDHSGGVNQPQHF | TGTGCCAGTAGTATAGATCATTCGGGGGGCGTGAATCAGCCCCAGCATTTT
NA | TRBJ2-4 | NA | TRBV18 | CASSPGQGSKNIQYF | TGTGCCAGCTCACCGGGCCAGGGGTCCAAAAACATTCAGTACTTC
TRBD2 | TRBJ2-3 | NA | TRBV24-1 | CATSAPSGGAVDTQYF | TGTGCCACCAGTGCTCCCAGCGGGGGGGCAGTAGATACGCAGTATTTT
TRBD1 | TRBJ1-1 | NA | TRBV7-3 | CASRPTGGATEAFF | TGTGCCAGCAGACCGACAGGGGGCGCGACTGAAGCTTTCTTT
NA | TRBJ1-2 | NA | TRBV19 | CASSVGQSSNYGYTF | TGTGCCAGTAGTGTCGGACAGTCGAGTAACTATGGCTACACCTTC